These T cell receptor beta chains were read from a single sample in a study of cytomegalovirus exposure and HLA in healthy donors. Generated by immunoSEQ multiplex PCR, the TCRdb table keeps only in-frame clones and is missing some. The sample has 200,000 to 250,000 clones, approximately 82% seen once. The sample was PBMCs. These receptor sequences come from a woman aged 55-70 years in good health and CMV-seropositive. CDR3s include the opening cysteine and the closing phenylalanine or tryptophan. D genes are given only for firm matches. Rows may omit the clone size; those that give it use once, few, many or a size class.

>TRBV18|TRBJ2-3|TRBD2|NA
TGTGCCAGCTCACGGAATCTAGCGGGAGCGAAAGATACGCAGTATTTT
CASSRNLAGAKDTQYF
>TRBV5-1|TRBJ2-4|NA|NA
TGCGCCAGCCGCGACGGGAAAAACATTCAGTACTTC
CASRDGKNIQYF
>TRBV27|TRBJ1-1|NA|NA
TGTGCCAGCAGTTCCCCAGGCTTATACACTGAAGCTTTCTTT
CASSSPGLYTEAFF
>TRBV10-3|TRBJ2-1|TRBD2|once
TGTGCCATCAGTGAGGGGACTAGCGGCAATGAGCAGTTCTTC
CAISEGTSGNEQFF
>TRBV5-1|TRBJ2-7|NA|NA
TGCGCCAGCAGCTTGGACTGGCGGGGCTCCTACGAGCAGTACTTC
CASSLDWRGSYEQYF
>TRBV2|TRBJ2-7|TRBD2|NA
TGTGCCAGCAGTGATGAACTAGCGGGTGACGAGCAGTACTTC
CASSDELAGDEQYF
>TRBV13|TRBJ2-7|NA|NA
TGTGCCAGCAGCACTACCCTGAAAGAACACTACGAGCAGTACTTC
CASSTTLKEHYEQYF
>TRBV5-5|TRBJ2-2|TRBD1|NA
TGTGCCAGCAGCTTAGGGACAGTTAACACCGGGGAGCTGTTTTTT
CASSLGTVNTGELFF
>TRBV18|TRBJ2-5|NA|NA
TGTGCCAGCTCACCACCAAGGGGAGAGACCCAGTACTTC
CASSPPRGETQYF
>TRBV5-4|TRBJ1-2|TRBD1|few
TGTGCCAGCAGGCAGGGGACAGGGGGCGCTTATGGCTACACCTTC
CASRQGTGGAYGYTF
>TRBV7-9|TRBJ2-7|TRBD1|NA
TGTGCCAGCAGCTCCGACAGGGGCCAGCAGTACTTC
CASSSDRGQQYF
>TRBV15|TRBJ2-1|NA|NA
TGTGCCACCAGCAGAGATCTAGGCGATGAGCAGTTCTTC
CATSRDLGDEQFF
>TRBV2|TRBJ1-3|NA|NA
TGTGCCAGCCGAGGCCGGGAAAAGGAAAACACCATATATTTT
CASRGREKENTIYF
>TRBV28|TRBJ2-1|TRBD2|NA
TGTGCCAGCAGTTTGACTAGCGGGTCTAGCTCCTACAATGAGCAGTTCTTC
CASSLTSGSSSYNEQFF
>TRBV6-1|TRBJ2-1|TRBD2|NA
TGTGCCAGCAGTGCTAGCGGATACTACAATGAGCAGTTCTTC
CASSASGYYNEQFF
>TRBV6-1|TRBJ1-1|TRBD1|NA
TGTGCCAGCCGGACAGGGGGCCTCAACACTGAAGCTTTCTTT
CASRTGGLNTEAFF
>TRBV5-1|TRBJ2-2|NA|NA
TGCGCCAGCAGCCTCGTCGCCTCGAGCGGGGAGCTGTTTTTT
CASSLVASSGELFF
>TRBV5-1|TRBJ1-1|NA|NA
TGCGCCAGCAGTTGGGGGGGTACTGAAGCTTTCTTT
CASSWGGTEAFF
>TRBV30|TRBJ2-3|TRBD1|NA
TGTGCCTGGACGACAGGGGCTGGTAGCACAGATACGCAGTATTTT
CAWTTGAGSTDTQYF
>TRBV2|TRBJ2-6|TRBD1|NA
TGTGCCAGCGGACAGGGCCTCGCTGGGGCCAACGTCCTGACTTTC
CASGQGLAGANVLTF
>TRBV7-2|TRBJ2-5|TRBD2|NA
TGTGCCAGCAGCTCACCGGGACTAGCGGGAGGTGGGGGGAAAGAGACCCAGTACTTC
CASSSPGLAGGGGKETQYF
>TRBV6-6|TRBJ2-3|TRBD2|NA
TGTGCCAGCAGTTTCCGACTAGCGGGGGTCACAGATACGCAGTATTTT
CASSFRLAGVTDTQYF
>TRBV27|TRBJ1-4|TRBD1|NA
TGTGCCAGCAGTTTATCGTCTCCCCTGACAGGGGTAAATGAAAAACTGTTTTTT
CASSLSSPLTGVNEKLFF